This passage covers 30 T cell receptor beta chains from one sample sequenced in a study of shared clonotypes between healthy human individuals. TCRdb keeps only in-frame clones here, not all; method: immunoSEQ multiplex PCR. The sample has around 2,000,000 clones, roughly 94% seen once. The sequenced sample was naive CD4+ T cells sorted from blood. The subset was: CD45RA+ positively selected. The origin of the receptors is a young man in good health.

The chain has TRBV5-6 and TRBJ1-3; D is undetermined. Germline V lookup: CDR1 SGHDT, CDR2 YYEEEE. The CDR3 covers 13 residues. V lost 1 base, J lost 8 bases, and 10 bases lay in between. For the CDR3, the DNA is TGTGCCAGCAGCTTGAGAGAGATATACACCATATATTTT. Translation: CASSLREIYTIYF.

The chain combines TRBV2 with TRBJ2-7, with 12 bases lining up with TRBD2. Per germline, CDR1 SNHLY and CDR2 FYNNEI. V trimming: 0 bases; J trimming: 0 bases; junction bases outside the gene matches: 6. The CDR3 totals 18 residues. The CDR3 reads CASSEARLAGGISYEQYF. DNA of the CDR3: TGTGCCAGCAGTGAAGCCAGGCTAGCGGGAGGGATCTCCTACGAGCAGTACTTC.

V is TRBV4-1 and J is TRBJ2-7; D might be TRBD1 or TRBD2, each matching 6 bases. Looked up from germline, CDR1 is MGHRA and CDR2 is YSYEKL. V was cut by 5 bases and J by 4 bases, with 15 bases left in between. There are 14 residues in the CDR3. CDR3 amino acids: CASSSEGGGYEQYF. CDR3 DNA sequence: TGCGCCAGCAGCTCAGAGGGGGGCGGGTACGAGCAGTACTTC.

The chain has TRBV5-1 and TRBJ2-3; D is undetermined. V was pared by 0 bases and J by 2 bases, with 13 bases between. CDR1 and CDR2 from the germline V gene are SGHRS and YFSETQ. The CDR3 is 16 amino acids. The CDR3 here is CASSLEARIVTDTQYF. The CDR3 region has the DNA TGCGCCAGCAGCTTGGAGGCTAGAATAGTCACAGATACGCAGTATTTT.

CDR3 nucleotides: TGTGCCAGTGAGGGACAGGGGATACCCTACGAGCAGTACTTC. Protein product: CASEGQGIPYEQYF. The chain uses TRBV6-1 and TRBJ2-7; 10 positions match TRBD1. V shed 9 bases, J shed 2 bases, and the junction held 7 bases outside the gene matches. The length of the CDR3 is 14 residues. Per the germline V gene, CDR1 is MNHNS and CDR2 is SASEGT.

For the CDR3, the DNA is TGTGCCACTACCCCAGGACAGGTGGGCACCGGGGAGCTGTTTTTT. Residues: CATTPGQVGTGELFF. The rearrangement uses TRBV10-3 and TRBJ2-2, with 7 bases aligning to TRBD1. The germline gives CDR1 ENHRY, CDR2 SYGVKD. The CDR3 loop spans 15 amino acids. V dropped 10 bases and J dropped 4; count of bases not matched to a gene: 12.

About this clone itself: In the same sample, other DNA sequences code for this CDR3. The chain employs TRBV30 and TRBJ2-7, with D unclear. The germline V gene encodes CDR1 GTSNPN and CDR2 SVGIG (reference sequence). V was shortened by 0 bases and J by 5 bases, with 5 bases between the two germline ends. The CDR3 consists of 11 residues. The CDR3 nucleotides are TGTGCCTGGAGTGTTGCCCACGAGCAGTACTTC. Its translation is CAWSVAHEQYF.

Turning to this clone: The sample carries other DNA sequences with the same CDR3. J is TRBJ2-7 and V is TRBV5-1; the match to TRBD1 covers 7 bases. V shed 0 bases and J 3 bases; nucleotides not matched to a gene: 6. CDR1 and CDR2 from the germline V gene are SGHRS and YFSETQ. The CDR3 runs to 15 residues. The CDR3 protein is CASSLGQGPNYEQYF. The CDR3 region has the DNA TGCGCCAGCAGCTTGGGACAGGGACCAAACTACGAGCAGTACTTC. Full variable domain (missing parts from reference TRBV5-1 and TRBJ2-7): KAGVTQTPRYLIKTRGQQVTLSCSPISGHRSVSWYQQTPGQGLQFLFEYFSETQRNKGNFPGRFSGRQFSNSRSEMNVSTLELGDSALYLCASSLGQGPNYEQYFGPGTRLTVT.

V gene TRBV5-4 combines with J gene TRBJ1-4; D not resolved. This CDR3 region has 18 residues. Trimming took off 1 base at V and 0 bases at J, with 16 bases between the two ends. CDR1 and CDR2 from the germline V gene are SGHNT and YYREEE (reference sequence). The CDR3 DNA reads as TGTGCCAGCAGCTTGAAGAAGACCGATCATGCAACTAATGAAAAACTGTTTTTT. It encodes CASSLKKTDHATNEKLFF.

This clone was detected once. The gene calls are TRBV18 and TRBJ2-5; 10 positions agree with TRBD1. CDR3 length: 15 residues. Trimming cost V 4 bases and J 3 bases; bases outside gene matches: 5. Germline CDR1 KGHSH, CDR2 LQKENI. The CDR3 region has the DNA TGTGCCAGCTCACAGAGGACAGGGGGTAAAGAGACCCAGTACTTC. The encoded protein is CASSQRTGGKETQYF.

The chain combines TRBV6-1 with TRBJ2-1; D possibly uses TRBD1 or TRBD2 (5 bases each). The length of the CDR3 is 15 residues. Germline V gives CDR1 MNHNS, CDR2 SASEGT. V lost 9 bases, J lost 3 bases, and 18 bases lay in between. DNA of the CDR3: TGTGCCAGGAGAGGGGCTTACGGGTTCTACAATGAGCAGTTCTTC. Translated, it gives CARRGAYGFYNEQFF.

The CDR3 coding sequence is TGTGCCAGCAGCCCCATAGACGGTGGGCAGTTCTTC. Its protein product is CASSPIDGGQFF. The chain has TRBV5-4 and TRBJ2-1; no definite D call. This CDR3 has 12 amino acids. Germline loops: CDR1 SGHNT, CDR2 YYREEE (reference sequence). Trimming removed 4 bases at V and 12 bases at J, with 14 bases between.

V and J are TRBV2 and TRBJ1-4; 9 positions agree with TRBD1. The CDR3 sequence is 13 residues long. V dropped 7 bases and J dropped 6; count of bases not matched to a gene: 3. From germline, CDR1 is SNHLY and CDR2 FYNNEI. The CDR3 sequence: CASTDRGDEKLFF. In DNA form, the CDR3 reads TGTGCCAGCACCGACAGGGGGGATGAAAAACTGTTTTTT.

The rearrangement joins TRBV28 to TRBJ2-1; unclear D gene. Germline CDR1 is MDHEN and CDR2 is SYDVKM. The CDR3 covers 15 residues. V was trimmed by 3 bases and J by 0 bases, leaving 9 bases between them. The CDR3 is CASSFHLSSYNEQFF. CDR3 nucleotides: TGTGCCAGCAGTTTCCATTTGAGCTCCTACAATGAGCAGTTCTTC.

V and J are TRBV6-5 and TRBJ1-6; D is unresolved. The CDR3 extends over 14 amino acids. Between the trimmed V and J ends, which lost 7 bases and 0 bases, there was a span of 7 bases. Germline CDR1 and CDR2: MNHEY and SVGAGI. The CDR3 spells CASTQSSYNSPLHF. The CDR3 nucleotides read TGTGCCAGCACCCAAAGCTCCTATAATTCACCCCTCCACTTT.

The chain uses TRBV6-1 and TRBJ1-1; D gene unclear. Trimming removed 6 bases at V and 1 base at J, with 9 bases between. Germline values: CDR1 MNHNS, CDR2 SASEGT. This CDR3 contains 13 residues. CDR3 amino acids: CASRAVGNTEAFF. The CDR3 DNA sequence: TGTGCCAGCAGGGCTGTGGGGAACACTGAAGCTTTCTTT.

The CDR3 reads CSVVGQGTYEQYF. CDR3 in DNA: TGCAGCGTGGTGGGACAGGGGACCTACGAGCAGTACTTC. The chain employs TRBV29-1 and TRBJ2-7; 10 bases map to TRBD1. The CDR3 is 13 amino acids. The J segment lost 2 bases and the V segment lost 6 bases, leaving 4 bases of the junction unmatched. Per germline, CDR1 SQVTM and CDR2 ANQGSEA.

On this clone: The sample holds other DNA sequences that translate to the same CDR3. The chain uses TRBV4-1 and TRBJ2-7, with TRBD1 as a possible D gene (5 bases). V shed 1 base and J shed 3 bases, with 10 bases lying between them. The germline V gene has CDR1 MGHRA and CDR2 YSYEKL. This CDR3 contains 14 residues. The CDR3 loop is CASSQGDRGYEQYF. DNA of the CDR3: TGCGCCAGCAGCCAAGGAGACAGAGGCTACGAGCAGTACTTC.

The J gene is TRBJ1-3, the V gene TRBV9; D gene unclear. Trimming removed 3 bases at V and 0 bases at J, with 7 bases between. The CDR3 runs to 14 residues. Germline CDR1 reads SGDLS; CDR2 reads YYNGEE. The CDR3 loop is CASSEQISGNTIYF. The DNA of the CDR3 is TGTGCCAGCAGCGAGCAGATCTCTGGAAACACCATATATTTT.

This clone came up a few times. The chain uses TRBV6-5 and TRBJ1-6; maybe TRBD1 (5 bases). Germline assignment: CDR1 MNHEY and CDR2 SVGAGI. The CDR3 loop spans 12 amino acids. V lost 5 bases to trimming and J lost 6 bases, with 5 bases between them. In DNA form, the CDR3 reads TGTGCCAGCAGTGACAGTAATTCACCCCTCCACTTT. This gives the protein CASSDSNSPLHF.

This sequence joins TRBV2 and TRBJ2-6; D not certain. The CDR3 runs 14 residues. Germline V CDR1 and CDR2: SNHLY, FYNNEI. The V end was cut by 9 bases, the J end by 0 bases, with 9 bases between. The CDR3 DNA follows: TGTGCCAGTCACAAGAGCTCTGGGGCCAACGTCCTGACTTTC. The encoded protein is CASHKSSGANVLTF.

With respect to this clone: Relative to the germline gene, one junction end is altered; a read error may explain this. The V and J genes are TRBV4-1 and TRBJ1-1; 8 bases line up with TRBD1. The CDR3 extends over 13 amino acids. Germline-derived CDR1 and CDR2 are MGHRA and YSYEKL. As DNA, the CDR3 is TGCGCCAGCAGCCAAGATGGGGACAGGTGGCGAACTTTT. Protein product: CASSQDGDRWRTF.

The chain recombines TRBV5-1 with TRBJ2-2; TRBD1 aligns across 8 bases. The CDR3 totals 17 residues. With 3 bases clipped from V and 0 bases from J, the junction kept 7 bases outside the gene matches. CDR1 and CDR2 (germline): SGHRS, YFSETQ. The chain's CDR3 is CASSSRQGTANTGELFF. The CDR3 nucleotides read TGCGCCAGCAGCTCCCGACAGGGGACCGCGAACACCGGGGAGCTGTTTTTT.

The chain carries TRBV11-2 and TRBJ1-6; 8 bases line up with TRBD1. Per the germline V gene, CDR1 is SGHAT and CDR2 is FQNNGV. Unmatched junction bases numbered 3, after V lost 1 base and J lost 7 bases. CDR3 length equals 15 residues. CDR3 region: CASSLGTGLNSPLHF. The CDR3 coding sequence is TGTGCCAGCAGCTTAGGGACAGGGCTCAATTCACCCCTCCACTTT.

The chain combines TRBV5-6 with TRBJ2-5, with TRBD1 matching over 7 bases. The V segment lost 4 bases and the J segment 0 bases; nucleotides outside the gene matches: 9. The CDR3 sequence is 16 residues long. Germline CDR1 is SGHDT and CDR2 is YYEEEE. The CDR3 here is CASSPLLGTDQETQYF. CDR3 coding DNA: TGTGCCAGCAGCCCCCTCCTAGGGACAGACCAAGAGACCCAGTACTTC.

The chain has TRBV10-3 and TRBJ2-7; unclear D gene. Trimming took off 3 bases at V and 0 bases at J, with 6 bases between the two ends. CDR3 length equals 13 residues. Looked up from germline, CDR1 is ENHRY and CDR2 is SYGVKD. CDR3 in DNA: TGTGCCATCAGTGACACGACCTCCTACGAGCAGTACTTC. Translation: CAISDTTSYEQYF.

The chain carries TRBV6-1 and TRBJ2-7, with D unclear. Germline V gene data show CDR1 as MNHNS and CDR2 as SASEGT. The CDR3 sequence is 13 residues long. The V end was cut by 3 bases, the J end by 2 bases, with 8 bases between. The DNA of the CDR3 is TGTGCCAGCAGTGACGGGTCTCCCTACGAGCAGTACTTC. Translation gives CASSDGSPYEQYF.

The V gene is TRBV7-9, the J gene TRBJ2-3; no clear D. The CDR3 is 14 amino acids. With 3 bases removed from V and 0 bases from J, the gap between germline ends came to 7 bases. Germline values: CDR1 SEHNR, CDR2 FQNEAQ (reference sequence). CDR3: CASSLSLSTDTQYF. The CDR3 region has the DNA TGTGCCAGCAGCTTGTCACTGAGCACAGATACGCAGTATTTT.

The genes are TRBV11-2 and TRBJ2-2; 7 positions match TRBD2. The CDR3 has 17 residues. Germline V CDR1 and CDR2: SGHAT, FQNNGV. V was pared by 1 base and J by 3 bases, with 8 bases of the junction left unmatched. The CDR3 here is CASSLAFGGSDTGELFF. The DNA of the CDR3 is TGTGCCAGCAGCTTAGCTTTCGGCGGGAGCGACACCGGGGAGCTGTTTTTT.

The gene calls are TRBV28 and TRBJ2-1, with 11 bases matching TRBD2. The CDR3 sequence is 16 residues long. The germline V gene has CDR1 MDHEN and CDR2 SYDVKM. The J segment lost 4 bases and the V segment lost 5 bases, leaving 7 bases of the junction unmatched. Here the CDR3 DNA reads TGTGCCAGCAGTGATCTACTAGCGGGGGAGTACAATGAGCAGTTCTTC. Translation gives CASSDLLAGEYNEQFF.